A single sample is the source of the 6 T cell receptor beta chains below, sequenced in a study of control samples from healthy donors and cancer patients. The method was immunoSEQ multiplex PCR; TCRdb's version includes in-frame clones alone and lacks a portion of them. Found here are about 140,000 clones, roughly 89% of them singletons; the top ten hold more than 6.5%. The sequencing sample was made of blood. Receptors were obtained from a man in his late teens or twenties in good health.

This clone was seen only once. Written as DNA, the CDR3 is TGTGCCAGCAGTACCCCAACTAGCGGGGGCCCCAATGAGCAGTTCTTC. This encodes CASSTPTSGGPNEQFF. The genes are TRBV2 and TRBJ2-1; 11 positions agree with TRBD2. The CDR3 has 16 residues. The junction had 9 bases not matched to a gene; V was cut back by 5 bases and J by 6 bases. Germline CDR1 and CDR2: SNHLY and FYNNEI.

With regard to this clone: The junction departs from the called germline gene at one end, perhaps through a read error. V and J are TRBV11-2 and TRBJ2-2; 11 bases match TRBD2. Germline CDR1 SGHAT, CDR2 FQNNGV. This CDR3 contains 17 residues. The CDR3 region is CASSSLAGGPNPGELFF. In DNA, the CDR3 is TGTGCCAGCAGTTCGCTAGCGGGGGGCCCGAACCCCGGGGAGCTGTTTTTT.

This clone was seen just once. The CDR3, as DNA: TGTGCCAGCAGTTGGACCGATAATTCACCCCTCCACTTT. It is translated as CASSWTDNSPLHF. V is TRBV6-2 or TRBV6-3 and J is TRBJ1-6; D gene unclear. Between the trimmed V and J ends, which lost 4 bases and 5 bases, there was a span of 6 bases. The length of the CDR3 is 13 residues. Germline V gene lookup returns CDR1 MNHEY and CDR2 SVGEGT.

This chain connects TRBV19 to TRBJ1-1; D might be TRBD1 (5 bases). CDR1 is LNHDA, CDR2 SQIVND, per germline (reference sequence). CDR3 size: 14 residues. V was cut by 5 bases and J by 5 bases, with 15 bases left in between. CDR3 in amino acids: CASSGAGGWTEAFF. In nucleotides, the CDR3 is TGTGCCAGTAGTGGGGCGGGAGGTTGGACTGAAGCTTTCTTT.

The rearrangement uses TRBV24-1 and TRBJ1-2, with D perhaps matching TRBD1 (5 bases). Germline loops: CDR1 KGHDR, CDR2 SFDVKD. The CDR3 extends over 15 amino acids. V was cut by 4 bases and J by 0 bases, with 11 bases left in between. CDR3 in amino acids: CATSDRGPTNYGYTF. The CDR3 region has the DNA TGTGCCACCAGTGACCGGGGACCTACTAACTATGGCTACACCTTC.

J is TRBJ1-5 and V is TRBV27; D call uncertain. V dropped 5 bases and J dropped 6 bases, with 11 bases sitting between them. CDR1 is MNHEY and CDR2 is SMNVEV in the germline V gene (reference sequence). The CDR3 has 13 residues. The CDR3 spells CASSVTWGQPQHF. The CDR3, as DNA: TGTGCCAGCAGTGTTACCTGGGGTCAGCCCCAGCATTTT.